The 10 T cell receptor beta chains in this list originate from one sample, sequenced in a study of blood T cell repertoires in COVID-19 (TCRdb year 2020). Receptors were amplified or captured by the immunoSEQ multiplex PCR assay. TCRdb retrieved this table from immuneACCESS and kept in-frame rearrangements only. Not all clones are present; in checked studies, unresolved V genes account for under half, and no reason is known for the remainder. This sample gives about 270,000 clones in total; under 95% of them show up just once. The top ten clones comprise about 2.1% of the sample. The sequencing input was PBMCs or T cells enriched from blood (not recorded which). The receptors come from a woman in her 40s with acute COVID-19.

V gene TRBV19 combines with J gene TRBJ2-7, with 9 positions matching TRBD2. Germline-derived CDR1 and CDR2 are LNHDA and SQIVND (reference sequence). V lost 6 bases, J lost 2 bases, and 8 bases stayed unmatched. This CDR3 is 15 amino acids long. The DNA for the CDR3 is TGTGCCAGTAGCCAAGGTAGCGGGAGCACCTACGAGCAGTACTTC. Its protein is CASSQGSGSTYEQYF.

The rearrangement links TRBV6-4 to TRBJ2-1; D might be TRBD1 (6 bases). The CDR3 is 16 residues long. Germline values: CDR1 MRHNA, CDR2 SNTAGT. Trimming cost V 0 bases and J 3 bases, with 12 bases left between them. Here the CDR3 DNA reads TGTGCCAGCAGTGACTCCTTTGGGGGCCGCTACAATGAGCAGTTCTTC. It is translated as CASSDSFGGRYNEQFF.

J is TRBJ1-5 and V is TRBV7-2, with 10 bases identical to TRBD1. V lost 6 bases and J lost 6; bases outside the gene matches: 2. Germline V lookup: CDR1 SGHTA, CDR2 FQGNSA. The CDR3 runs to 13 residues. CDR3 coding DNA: TGTGCCAGCAGTGGACAGGGGGGTCAGCCCCAGCATTTT. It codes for CASSGQGGQPQHF.

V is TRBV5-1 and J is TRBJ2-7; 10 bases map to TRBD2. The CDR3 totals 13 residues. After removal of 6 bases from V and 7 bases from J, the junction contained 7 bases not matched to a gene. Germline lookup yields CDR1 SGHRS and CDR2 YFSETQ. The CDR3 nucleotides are TGCGCCAGCACGGCAGCGGGGGGGCGTGAGCAGTACTTC. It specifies CASTAAGGREQYF.

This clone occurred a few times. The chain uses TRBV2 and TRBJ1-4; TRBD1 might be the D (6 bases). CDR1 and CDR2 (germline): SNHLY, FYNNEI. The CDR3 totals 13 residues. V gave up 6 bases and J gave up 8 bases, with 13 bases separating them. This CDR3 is CASRGSQGEKLFF. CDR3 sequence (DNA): TGTGCCAGCAGGGGCAGCCAGGGGGAAAAACTGTTTTTT.

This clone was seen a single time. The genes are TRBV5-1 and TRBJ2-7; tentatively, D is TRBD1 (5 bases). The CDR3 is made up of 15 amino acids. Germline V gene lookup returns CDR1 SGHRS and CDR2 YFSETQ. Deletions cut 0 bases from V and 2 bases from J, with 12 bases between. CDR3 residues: CASSLDAGQPYEQYF. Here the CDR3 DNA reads TGCGCCAGCAGCTTGGATGCAGGGCAGCCCTACGAGCAGTACTTC.

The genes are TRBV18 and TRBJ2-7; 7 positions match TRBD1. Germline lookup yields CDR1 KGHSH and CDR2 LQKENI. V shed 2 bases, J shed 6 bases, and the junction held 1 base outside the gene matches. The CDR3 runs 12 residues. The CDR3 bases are TGTGCCAGCTCACCAACAGGGGTCGAGCAGTACTTC. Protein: CASSPTGVEQYF. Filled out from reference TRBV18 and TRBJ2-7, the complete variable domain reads NAGVMQNPRHLVRRRGQEARLRCSPMKGHSHVYWYRQLPEEGLKFMVYLQKENIIDESGMPKERFSAEFPKEGPSILRIQQVVRGDSAAYFCASSPTGVEQYFGPGTRLTVT.

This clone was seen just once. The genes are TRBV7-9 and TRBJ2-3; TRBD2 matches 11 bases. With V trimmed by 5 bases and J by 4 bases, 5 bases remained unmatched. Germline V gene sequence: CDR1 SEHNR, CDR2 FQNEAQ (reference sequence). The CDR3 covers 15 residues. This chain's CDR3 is CASSTLAGGSDTQYF. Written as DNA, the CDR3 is TGTGCCAGCAGCACGCTAGCGGGGGGCTCAGATACGCAGTATTTT.

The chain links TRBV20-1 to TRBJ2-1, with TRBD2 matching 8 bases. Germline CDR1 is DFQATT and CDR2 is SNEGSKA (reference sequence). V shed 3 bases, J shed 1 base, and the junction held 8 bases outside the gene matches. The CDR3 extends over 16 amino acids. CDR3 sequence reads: CSASSAGGPSYNEQFF. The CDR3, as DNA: TGCAGTGCTAGTTCGGCGGGAGGCCCATCCTACAATGAGCAGTTCTTC.

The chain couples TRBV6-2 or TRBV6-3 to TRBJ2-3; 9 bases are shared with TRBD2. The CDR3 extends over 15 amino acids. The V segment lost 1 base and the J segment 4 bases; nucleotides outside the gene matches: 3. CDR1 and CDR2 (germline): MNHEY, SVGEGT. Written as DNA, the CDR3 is TGTGCCAGCAGTTACTTTGCGGGAGGGTCAGATACGCAGTATTTT. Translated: CASSYFAGGSDTQYF.